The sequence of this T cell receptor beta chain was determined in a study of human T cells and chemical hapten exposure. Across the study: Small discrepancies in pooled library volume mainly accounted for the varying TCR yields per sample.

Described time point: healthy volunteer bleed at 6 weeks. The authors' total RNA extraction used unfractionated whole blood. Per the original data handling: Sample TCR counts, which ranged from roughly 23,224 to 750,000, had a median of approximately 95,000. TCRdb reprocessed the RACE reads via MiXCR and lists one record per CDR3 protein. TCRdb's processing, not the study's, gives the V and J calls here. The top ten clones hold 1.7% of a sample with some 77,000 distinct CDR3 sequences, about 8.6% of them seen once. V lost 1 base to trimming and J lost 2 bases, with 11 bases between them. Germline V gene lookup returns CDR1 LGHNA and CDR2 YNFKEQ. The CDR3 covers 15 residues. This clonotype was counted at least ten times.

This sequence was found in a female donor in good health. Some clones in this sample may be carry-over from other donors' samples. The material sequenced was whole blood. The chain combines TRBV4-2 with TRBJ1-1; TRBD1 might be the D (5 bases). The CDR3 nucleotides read TGTGCCAGCAGCCAAGGTGCGGGGGAAAACACTGAAGCTTTCTTT. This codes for CASSQGAGENTEAFF.